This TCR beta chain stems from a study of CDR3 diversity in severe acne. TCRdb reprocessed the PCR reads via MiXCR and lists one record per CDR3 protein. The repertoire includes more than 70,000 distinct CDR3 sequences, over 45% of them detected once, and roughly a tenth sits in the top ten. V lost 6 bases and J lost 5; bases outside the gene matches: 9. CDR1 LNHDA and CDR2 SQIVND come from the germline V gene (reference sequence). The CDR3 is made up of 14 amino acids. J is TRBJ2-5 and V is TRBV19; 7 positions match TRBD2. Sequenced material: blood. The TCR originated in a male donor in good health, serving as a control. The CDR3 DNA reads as TGTGCCAGTAGGAACAGCAGGGAGGGGGAGACCCAGTACTTC. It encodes CASRNSREGETQYF.